This note documents a single T cell receptor (beta chain) sequence. What this receptor recognizes is not known. No quality values exist for individual bases; no much larger clone is one base distant. The protocol used for the library was the immunoSEQ multiplex PCR assay. On the authors' methods: A statistical classification framework was developed to diagnose cytomegalovirus status using the catalog of TCR beta chain sequences. TCRdb re-hosts the immuneACCESS table, in-frame sequences only. Its copies lack some clones; in the studies checked, an unresolved V gene accounts for under half of them, and the cause for the rest is not known. V, J and clone size are taken as reported in that table, and D and trimming were inferred from the DNA itself. The sample data list over 45,000 clones, and more than 85% of these were observed just once. 4.5% to 6% of the sample is in the top ten clones. This sample is drawn from a study of cytomegalovirus exposure and HLA in healthy donors (dated by TCRdb to 2016 to 2017). The study in broad terms: According to a later analysis, one platform produced both the 110 or so validation repertoires and the approximately 600 repertoires of the first cohort. Besides the first cohort of more than 650 subjects, a separate validation cohort made up of 120 different subjects was used. The aim of the study was to test whether cataloging public T cell receptors could identify signatures of past pathogen exposure. To predict cytomegalovirus infection status, the study combined high-throughput TCR immunosequencing, statistical association of individual TCRs with disease status, and machine learning. Broad study findings and their caveats: The authors suggested that the approach could potentially be generalized to other disease states and immunological phenotypes. Of the cluster scores, roughly 95% were above 0 in a later analysis, which found that TCRs clustered in the first cohort also tended to co-occur in the 95 to 150 validation repertoires. Three of the identified cytomegalovirus-associated TCR beta chains were confirmed in vitro to be specific for cytomegalovirus antigens. All 120 or so repertoires were used to score co-occurrence in the validation cohort in a later analysis, because that analysis had no HLA typing for the cohort. The classifier was reported to diagnose cytomegalovirus status with high specificity and sensitivity in both the original and validation cohorts. In the study, 150 to 200 TCR beta chains were listed as associated with cytomegalovirus. Most TCR sequences were seen in very few donors, while some public TCRs were found in many individuals.

The donors belonged to the validation cohort of around 130 subjects, which was separate from the approximately 700-subject first cohort. Compared with germline, V lacks 7 bases and J lacks 5 bases; bases without a gene match: 13. The germline V gene sets CDR1 to MDHEN and CDR2 to SYDVKM. The CDR3 sequence holds 15 residues, the cysteine and phenylalanine included. Only CDR3 DNA remains: 45 bases, in frame from the first base. This sequence uses TRBV28 and TRBJ1-2, with 7 middle bases fitting TRBD1. This TCR came from a young woman in good health and CMV-seronegative. The specimen was PBMCs. The CDR3 here reads CASNSPGQKNYGYTF. The sequenced DNA is TGTGCCAGCAATTCACCGGGACAGAAGAATTATGGCTACACCTTC.